These 21 T cell receptor beta chains were sequenced from one sample in a study of blood T cell repertoires in COVID-19. Generated by immunoSEQ multiplex PCR, the TCRdb table keeps only in-frame clones and is missing some. The table records about 94,000 clones, roughly 80% of them present only once. Sequences were obtained from peripheral blood. All receptors derive from a man in his 70s with COVID-19, enrolled during active disease.

The CDR3 DNA is TGTGCCAGCAGCGGAAGGGGGAGCGACAATCAGCCCCAGCATTTT. Translation gives CASSGRGSDNQPQHF. The chain joins TRBV6-5 to TRBJ1-5, with a tentative D call TRBD1 (6 bases). Germline lookup yields CDR1 MNHEY and CDR2 SVGAGI. Trimming pared 6 bases from V and 3 bases from J, leaving 15 bases between. CDR3 size: 15 residues.

This clone was seen only a few times. The chain links TRBV27 to TRBJ2-1; D is possibly TRBD2 (5 bases). The CDR3 spans 15 residues. CDR1 and CDR2 from the germline V gene are MNHEY and SMNVEV (reference sequence). V lost 6 bases and J 1 base, leaving 13 bases between the germline ends. The CDR3 here is CASRPLAVSYNEQFF. CDR3 in DNA: TGTGCCAGCAGACCCCTAGCAGTTTCCTACAATGAGCAGTTCTTC.

The rearrangement uses TRBV7-2 and TRBJ1-5; tentative D call: TRBD1 (5 bases). CDR3 size: 16 residues. Between the trimmed V and J ends, which lost 5 bases and 3 bases, there was a span of 17 bases. Germline lookup yields CDR1 SGHTA and CDR2 FQGNSA. CDR3 residues: CASSEFPMGLNQPQHF. CDR3 nucleotides: TGTGCCAGCAGCGAATTCCCGATGGGGCTCAATCAGCCCCAGCATTTT.

The J gene is TRBJ1-1, the V gene TRBV10-3; 8 positions match TRBD1. The length of the CDR3 is 14 residues. After removal of 6 bases from V and 4 bases from J, the junction contained 7 bases not matched to a gene. The germline V gene encodes CDR1 ENHRY and CDR2 SYGVKD. The CDR3 region has the DNA TGTGCCATCAGACCAGGGGGCGCGGGCACTGAAGCTTTCTTT. Protein product: CAIRPGGAGTEAFF.

The V gene is TRBV7-2, the J gene TRBJ2-7, with TRBD2 matching 8 bases. CDR3 length: 16 residues. Germline CDR1 SGHTA, CDR2 FQGNSA. After removal of 5 bases from V and 2 bases from J, the junction contained 11 bases not matched to a gene. CDR3: CASSPRWGGGTYEQYF. Here the CDR3 DNA reads TGTGCCAGCAGCCCGCGATGGGGCGGGGGGACCTACGAGCAGTACTTC. Full variable domain (rest looked up from reference TRBV7-2 and TRBJ2-7): GAGVSQSPSNKVTEKGKDVELRCDPISGHTALYWYRQSLGQGLEFLIYFQGNSAPDKSGLPSDRFSAERTGGSVSTLTIQRTQQEDSAVYLCASSPRWGGGTYEQYFGPGTRLTVT.

This chain uses TRBV18 with TRBJ2-1; perhaps TRBD2 as D (6 bases). CDR1 is KGHSH, CDR2 LQKENI, per germline. The CDR3 contains 13 residues. V lost 3 bases to trimming and J lost 8 bases, with 11 bases between them. CDR3 in amino acids: CASSPALAYEQFF. The CDR3 coding sequence is TGTGCCAGCTCACCGGCACTAGCCTATGAGCAGTTCTTC.

The chain has TRBV6-5 and TRBJ1-3; a possible D gene is TRBD1 (5 bases). The CDR3 is 14 amino acids. V lost 6 bases, J lost 8 bases, and 17 bases lay in between. CDR1 and CDR2 (germline): MNHEY, SVGAGI. CDR3 in amino acids: CASSLNRNLDTIYF. The DNA of the CDR3 is TGTGCCAGCAGCTTAAACAGGAATTTGGACACCATATATTTT.

This clone came up once. This rearrangement joins TRBV11-2 to TRBJ2-3; TRBD2 matches at 11 bases. The germline V gene encodes CDR1 SGHAT and CDR2 FQNNGV. V trimming: 5 bases; J trimming: 0 bases; junction bases outside the gene matches: 10. The CDR3 has 18 residues. DNA for the CDR3: TGTGCCAGCAGCGAGCGACTAGCGGGATCCCTTAGCACAGATACGCAGTATTTT. It yields the protein CASSERLAGSLSTDTQYF.

This sequence joins TRBV5-1 and TRBJ2-1; 8 nucleotides align to TRBD2. The V gene's germline CDR1 is SGHRS and CDR2 YFSETQ. CDR3 length: 15 amino acids. The V gene end was trimmed by 0 bases and the J gene end by 9 bases; junction bases not matched to a gene: 8. For the CDR3, the DNA is TGCGCCAGCAGCTTGGCCGTCGGGAGGGCCAGTGAGCAGTTCTTC. It codes for CASSLAVGRASEQFF.

This sequence joins TRBV6-5 and TRBJ2-2, with 8 bases fitting TRBD2. Germline CDR1 reads MNHEY; CDR2 reads SVGAGI. The CDR3 spans 15 residues. V lost 8 bases, J lost 0 bases, and 5 bases stayed unmatched. The CDR3 sequence is CASLSGDANTGELFF. The CDR3 DNA reads as TGTGCCAGCCTTAGCGGGGACGCGAACACCGGGGAGCTGTTTTTT.

This chain joins TRBV6-5 and TRBJ1-1; D might be TRBD1 (6 bases). With 4 bases removed from V and 4 bases from J, the gap between germline ends came to 13 bases. The CDR3 consists of 14 residues. Germline lookup yields CDR1 MNHEY and CDR2 SVGAGI. For the CDR3, the DNA is TGTGCCAGCAGTTCCCAATACAGGGTCACTGAAGCTTTCTTT. This codes for CASSSQYRVTEAFF.

The chain couples TRBV28 to TRBJ1-2; D might be TRBD1 (6 bases). Germline CDR1 and CDR2: MDHEN and SYDVKM. The length of the CDR3 is 14 residues. With 4 bases removed from V and 2 bases from J, the gap between germline ends came to 11 bases. CDR3 protein: CASSSQGTNYGYTF. DNA of the CDR3: TGTGCCAGCAGTTCACAGGGTACAAACTATGGCTACACCTTC.

The genes are TRBV30 and TRBJ1-1; 8 bases match TRBD1. This CDR3 comprises 13 residues. The germline V gene encodes CDR1 GTSNPN and CDR2 SVGIG (reference sequence). J gave up 5 bases and V 4 bases, and 6 bases lay outside the gene matches. This chain's CDR3 is CAWNRGIETEAFF. The CDR3 DNA follows: TGTGCCTGGAACAGGGGGATCGAAACTGAAGCTTTCTTT.

J is TRBJ2-5 and V is TRBV6-2 or TRBV6-3; TRBD2 agrees at 11 bases. The CDR3 contains 16 residues. Germline trimming cut 4 bases from V and 6 bases from J; bases unmatched to any gene: 10. Germline V gives CDR1 MNHEY, CDR2 SVGEGT. The CDR3: CASSWGRLAGLKTQYF. The CDR3 DNA sequence: TGTGCCAGCAGTTGGGGACGACTAGCGGGATTGAAGACCCAGTACTTC.

The chain carries TRBV19 and TRBJ2-7; possibly TRBD1 for D (5 bases). Germline lookup yields CDR1 LNHDA and CDR2 SQIVND (reference sequence). V dropped 3 bases and J dropped 3 bases, with 15 bases sitting between them. The CDR3 has 15 residues. The CDR3 DNA reads as TGTGCCAGTAGTATTCAGGGCGACATTTTCTACGAGCAGTACTTC. It yields the protein CASSIQGDIFYEQYF.

This chain links TRBV3-1 (or the pseudogene TRBV3-2) with TRBJ1-4; D remains ambiguous. V was trimmed by 0 bases and J by 5 bases, leaving 10 bases between them. The CDR3 extends over 15 amino acids. The V gene's germline CDR1 is LGHDT and CDR2 YNNKEL (reference sequence). The CDR3 nucleotides are TGTGCCAGCAGCCAAGACAAGAACGGGAATGAAAAACTGTTTTTT. Encoded protein: CASSQDKNGNEKLFF.

The V gene is TRBV28, the J gene TRBJ1-1; no reliable D call. The CDR3 has 13 residues. CDR1 and CDR2 from the germline V gene are MDHEN and SYDVKM. V was pared by 6 bases and J by 2 bases, with 10 bases between. DNA for the CDR3: TGTGCCAGCAGCATAACAGTAAACACTGAAGCTTTCTTT. The encoded protein is CASSITVNTEAFF.

The genes are TRBV19 and TRBJ1-6, with 9 bases matching TRBD1. This CDR3 spans 12 amino acids. V was clipped by 5 bases and J by 14 bases; unmatched bases: 4. Looked up from germline, CDR1 is LNHDA and CDR2 is SQIVND (reference sequence). In nucleotides, the CDR3 is TGTGCCAGTAGTTTGGGGACAGGGACCCTCCACTTT. It translates to CASSLGTGTLHF.

The V call is TRBV4-3, the J call TRBJ1-1; possible D gene TRBD1, 6 bases. CDR1 and CDR2 (germline): LGHNA, YSLEER. Trimming took off 0 bases at V and 6 bases at J, with 11 bases between the two ends. The CDR3 consists of 14 residues. CDR3 nucleotide sequence: TGCGCCAGCAGCCAAGAACAGGGTACCCCTGAAGCTTTCTTT. This codes for CASSQEQGTPEAFF.

The V gene is TRBV11-2, the J gene TRBJ2-1; unclear D gene. CDR3 length equals 16 residues. Trimming removed 2 bases from V and 1 base from J, with 12 bases in between. Germline CDR1 reads SGHAT; CDR2 reads FQNNGV. This CDR3 is CASSLRFGASYNEQFF. CDR3 nucleotide sequence: TGTGCCAGCAGCTTAAGGTTCGGAGCGTCCTACAATGAGCAGTTCTTC.

This rearrangement joins TRBV7-2 to TRBJ2-3; 7 positions agree with TRBD1. The CDR3 runs to 12 residues. CDR1 and CDR2 (germline): SGHTA, FQGNSA. V shed 8 bases, J shed 8 bases, and the junction held 7 bases outside the gene matches. CDR3 nucleotide sequence: TGTGCCAGCGAAGGGGGCGCGGCTACGCAGTATTTT. Residues: CASEGGAATQYF. Supplemented by reference TRBV7-2 and TRBJ2-3, the full variable domain reads GAGVSQSPSNKVTEKGKDVELRCDPISGHTALYWYRQSLGQGLEFLIYFQGNSAPDKSGLPSDRFSAERTGGSVSTLTIQRTQQEDSAVYLCASEGGAATQYFGPGTRLTVL.